This T cell receptor beta chain comes out of a study of blood T cell repertoires in COVID-19. In the study overall: Some COVID-19 samples were acute and others convalescent; all came from the United States, Italy and Spain.

Deletions cut 4 bases from V and 2 bases from J, with 8 bases between. Germline CDR1 KGHDR, CDR2 SFDVKD. The CDR3 loop spans 15 amino acids. Study processing details: Amplification of reference gene primers provided the estimated nucleated cell counts. Generated by immunoSEQ multiplex PCR, the TCRdb table keeps only in-frame clones and is missing some. Clone size and the V and J calls come from that table; the DNA yielded D and trimming. The data show some 150,000 clones, less than 90% seen once. This clone was observed a single time. The chain carries TRBV24-1 and TRBJ2-6, with a weak D call TRBD2 (5 bases). The sequencing input was peripheral blood. The clonotype was recovered from a woman aged 70 to 79 with acute or convalescent COVID-19. DNA of the CDR3: TGTGCCACCAGTGACCCGGGGACTGGGGCCAACGTCCTGACTTTC. It encodes CATSDPGTGANVLTF.